The present TCR beta chain was sequenced within a study of T cells in Graves' hyperthyroidism and ophthalmopathy. Study observations and caveats: The model predicted ophthalmopathy a median around 6.5 months before onset.

The germline CDR1 and CDR2 sequences are LGHDT and YNNKEL (reference sequence). Trimming removed 3 bases at V and 4 bases at J, with 6 bases between. The CDR3 is 13 residues long. Patients showing uncontrolled infection, other autoimmune disease, pregnancy or lactation were ineligible. There are a few counts of this clonotype. As yet, its antigen is unknown. TCR beta CDR3 regions were amplified from RNA transcripts. The HTBI set primed first-round TCR CDR3 RT-PCR. TCRdb re-called the multiplex PCR reads through MiXCR, storing one row per CDR3 protein. The sample has 250,000 to 300,000 distinct CDR3 sequences; less than 15% are singletons.

The chain joins TRBV3-1 to TRBJ2-2; D ambiguous. The sequenced material came from blood. This sequence was found in a woman in her forties with Graves' hyperthyroidism that later progressed to Graves' ophthalmopathy. CDR3 sequence: CASSHGTTGELFF. For the CDR3, the DNA is TGTGCCAGCAGCCATGGTACCACCGGGGAGCTGTTTTTT.